This passage covers 5 T cell receptor beta chains from one sample sequenced in a study of OX40 agonist ivuxolimab in advanced cancers. The data were produced by immunoSEQ multiplex PCR, yet TCRdb's version contains in-frame clones alone and is incomplete. This table holds tens of thousands of clones, approximately 86% found once. This specimen consisted of CD4+ or CD8+ T cells sorted from blood, obtained in a trial of the OX40 agonist ivuxolimab. Receptors were obtained from an adult with an advanced solid tumor such as melanoma, head and neck, liver or kidney cancer.

The table lists this clone with a count of one. The CDR3 DNA reads as TGCGCCAGCAGCTCCGGGACTAGCGGCACAGATACGCAGTATTTT. Translation gives CASSSGTSGTDTQYF. The genes are TRBV5-1 and TRBJ2-3; TRBD2 matches at 10 bases. Trimming took 3 bases from V and 1 from J; bases not matched to a gene: 2. This CDR3 region has 15 residues. Germline values: CDR1 SGHRS, CDR2 YFSETQ.

The chain is built from TRBV6-5 and TRBJ1-4, with a weak D call TRBD1 (6 bases). This CDR3 contains 15 residues. V lost 0 bases to trimming and J lost 6 bases, with 11 bases between them. Germline loops: CDR1 MNHEY, CDR2 SVGAGI. This chain's CDR3 is CASSYSGQTYEKLFF. As DNA, the CDR3 is TGTGCCAGCAGTTACTCCGGACAGACTTATGAAAAACTGTTTTTT.

The V and J genes are TRBV29-1 and TRBJ2-3; D is ambiguous. The germline V and J ends were trimmed by 2 bases and 4 bases, with 7 bases remaining between them. From germline, CDR1 is SQVTM and CDR2 ANQGSEA. This CDR3 region has 12 residues. The CDR3 DNA is TGCAGCGTTGAAAGGGCCGCAGATACGCAGTATTTT. Translating gives CSVERAADTQYF.

Notes on this clone: The identical CDR3 is also encoded by other nucleotide sequences in the sample. The chain combines TRBV5-6 with TRBJ2-5, with a possible D match to TRBD2 (7 bases). V shed 4 bases and J shed 7 bases, with 20 bases lying between them. This CDR3 comprises 15 residues. The germline V gene has CDR1 SGHDT and CDR2 YYEEEE. CDR3 in amino acids: CASSRLGGGGGTQYF. The CDR3 DNA reads TGTGCCAGCAGCAGACTAGGAGGGGGGGGCGGGACCCAGTACTTC.

This chain links TRBV4-1 with TRBJ2-1; D is perhaps TRBD2 (6 bases). CDR1 is MGHRA, CDR2 YSYEKL, per germline. The CDR3 length is 17 residues. Trimming removed 3 bases at V and 6 bases at J, with 21 bases between. CDR3: CASSHGPRGRPPNEQFF. CDR3 bases: TGCGCCAGCAGCCATGGACCTCGGGGGAGACCACCCAATGAGCAGTTCTTC.